Listed here are 25 T cell receptor beta chains from one sample, sequenced in a study of control samples from healthy donors and cancer patients (dated by TCRdb to 2020 to 2022). Library generation was performed with the immunoSEQ multiplex PCR assay. TCRdb limited this immuneACCESS table to in-frame rearrangements with V and J called. A share of clones is missing; checked studies link under half to unresolved V genes, and the rest is unexplained. This sample is represented by about 100,000 clones; approximately 84% of them were singletons. In total, the top ten clones hold under 20% of the sample. Sequenced sample: blood. These receptors were obtained from a woman between 45 and 65 years old in good health.

The DNA of the CDR3 is TGTGCCAGCAGTTACTCAGGCCCCTCGGGGCCAGATACGCAGTATTTT. Protein: CASSYSGPSGPDTQYF. The V and J genes are TRBV6-5 and TRBJ2-3; D could derive from TRBD1 or TRBD2 (5 bases each). Trimming stripped 0 bases from V and 4 bases from J, with 14 bases between. The CDR3 spans 16 residues. In germline, CDR1 is MNHEY, CDR2 SVGAGI.

The rearrangement uses TRBV10-2 and TRBJ2-1; 9 bases map to TRBD2. The CDR3 loop spans 16 amino acids. From germline, CDR1 is WSHSY and CDR2 SAAADI. With 6 bases clipped from V and 8 bases from J, the junction kept 14 bases outside the gene matches. CDR3 sequence: CASRTMAAGGPYEQFF. As DNA, the CDR3 is TGCGCCAGCAGGACGATGGCGGCGGGGGGGCCCTATGAGCAGTTCTTC.

This chain connects TRBV27 to TRBJ2-1; 7 bases fit TRBD1. Germline V gives CDR1 MNHEY, CDR2 SMNVEV (reference sequence). The J segment lost 8 bases and the V segment lost 2 bases, leaving 6 bases of the junction unmatched. This CDR3 has 14 amino acids. For the CDR3, the DNA is TGTGCCAGCAGTTTAAAGGCAGGGGGAGATGAGCAGTTCTTC. Protein: CASSLKAGGDEQFF.

The V and J genes are TRBV7-9 and TRBJ2-3; D unclear. CDR3 length: 12 residues. From germline, CDR1 is SEHNR and CDR2 FQNEAQ (reference sequence). V lost 1 base and J 12 bases, leaving 11 bases between the germline ends. The CDR3 here is CASSLDPADQYF. The DNA of the CDR3 is TGTGCCAGCAGCTTAGACCCAGCCGACCAGTATTTT.

This chain joins TRBV24-1 and TRBJ1-4, with a possible D match to TRBD1 (5 bases). Germline CDR1 reads KGHDR; CDR2 reads SFDVKD. V was clipped by 5 bases and J by 6 bases, with 12 bases between them. This CDR3 is 14 amino acids long. Here the CDR3 reads CATSGGGGDEKLFF. CDR3 DNA sequence: TGTGCCACCAGTGGTGGGGGAGGAGATGAAAAACTGTTTTTT.

In its sample, this clone was seen a few times. V usage is TRBV6-5 and J usage is TRBJ1-1; D call uncertain. The CDR3 consists of 13 residues. Trimming stripped 8 bases from V and 2 bases from J, with 12 bases between. CDR1 is MNHEY, CDR2 SVGAGI, per germline. The CDR3 DNA follows: TGTGCCAGCTCTTCAAATTTAAACACTGAAGCTTTCTTT. This gives the protein CASSSNLNTEAFF.

The J gene is TRBJ2-2, the V gene TRBV6-1; 13 bases fit TRBD2. Germline V gene sequence: CDR1 MNHNS, CDR2 SASEGT. Trimming removed 4 bases from V and 4 bases from J; junction bases left unmatched: 12. The CDR3 sequence is 19 residues long. CDR3 DNA sequence: TGTGCCAGCAGTGGGGGCATACTAGCGGGAGGGTCGGCCACCGGGGAGCTGTTTTTT. Residues: CASSGGILAGGSATGELFF.

This sequence joins TRBV7-2 and TRBJ2-7; TRBD2 aligns across 7 bases. Unmatched junction bases numbered 7, after V lost 2 bases and J lost 3 bases. Germline assignment: CDR1 SGHTA and CDR2 FQGNSA. CDR3 length: 15 amino acids. For the CDR3, the DNA is TGTGCCAGCAGCTTAACGGGAGGATTAAACTACGAGCAGTACGTC. As protein: CASSLTGGLNYEQYV.

This clone appeared once. The chain is built from TRBV6-4 and TRBJ2-3, with unresolved D. V lost 0 bases, J lost 1 base, and 5 bases lay in between. Germline-derived CDR1 and CDR2 are MRHNA and SNTAGT. This CDR3 region has 14 residues. CDR3 region: CASSDSMGTDTQYF. CDR3 nucleotides: TGTGCCAGCAGTGACTCGATGGGCACAGATACGCAGTATTTT.

This rearrangement joins TRBV6-5 to TRBJ1-5, with unresolved D. The germline gives CDR1 MNHEY, CDR2 SVGAGI. The V end lost 8 bases, the J end lost 7 bases, and 12 bases lay between the germline ends. The CDR3 runs to 12 residues. The chain's CDR3 is CASGRTGQPQHF. As DNA, the CDR3 is TGTGCCAGCGGAAGGACGGGACAGCCCCAGCATTTT.

Here the CDR3 reads CATSDLDRGTGTQYF. The CDR3 DNA reads TGTGCCACCAGTGATTTGGACAGGGGGACTGGTACGCAGTATTTT. The chain recombines TRBV24-1 with TRBJ2-3; 9 bases are shared with TRBD1. The CDR3 sequence is 15 residues long. The V segment lost 0 bases and the J segment 8 bases; nucleotides outside the gene matches: 5. Germline-derived CDR1 and CDR2 are KGHDR and SFDVKD.

The chain joins TRBV3-1 (or the pseudogene TRBV3-2) to TRBJ2-5; 7 positions agree with TRBD2. Germline V gene lookup returns CDR1 LGHDT and CDR2 YNNKEL (reference sequence). Trimming removed 3 bases from V and 5 bases from J; junction bases left unmatched: 6. The CDR3 length is 14 residues. The CDR3 coding sequence is TGTGCCAGCAGCCAGGAGGGAGGGCCCGAGACCCAGTACTTC. It specifies CASSQEGGPETQYF.

The chain carries TRBV9 and TRBJ2-1; unclear D gene. CDR1 and CDR2 (germline): SGDLS, YYNGEE. V was trimmed by 3 bases and J by 2 bases, leaving 12 bases between them. The CDR3 has 15 amino acids. In DNA form, the CDR3 reads TGTGCCAGCAGCGGAGGCCAGGTGACCTACAATGAGCAGTTCTTC. It is translated as CASSGGQVTYNEQFF.

The genes are TRBV6-2 or TRBV6-3 and TRBJ2-1; TRBD2 matches 8 bases. J lost 9 bases, V lost 4 bases, and 17 bases had no gene match. Per the germline V gene, CDR1 is MNHEY and CDR2 is SVGEGT. There are 17 residues in the CDR3. Written as DNA, the CDR3 is TGTGCCAGCAGTTCCCGGGCTGTTGCGGGGGGTCGGGGTGAGCAGTTCTTC. The encoded protein is CASSSRAVAGGRGEQFF.

The chain uses TRBV10-2 and TRBJ2-7, with a weak D call TRBD1 (5 bases). Trimming shortened V by 3 bases and J by 7 bases, and 13 bases separated the two germline ends. Germline CDR1 WSHSY, CDR2 SAAADI. This CDR3 comprises 13 residues. The CDR3 sequence: CASSDNGAGEQYF. Here the CDR3 DNA reads TGCGCCAGCAGTGATAATGGGGCTGGGGAGCAGTACTTC.

The chain joins TRBV10-3 to TRBJ2-5; D is perhaps TRBD2 (6 bases). This CDR3 has 15 amino acids. The V gene's germline CDR1 is ENHRY and CDR2 SYGVKD. Trimming took off 2 bases at V and 2 bases at J, with 12 bases between the two ends. The CDR3 DNA follows: TGTGCCATCAGTGAGAGGTCTAGCGCACAAGAGACCCAGTACTTC. Encoded protein: CAISERSSAQETQYF.

This clone was counted a single time. The gene calls are TRBV11-2 and TRBJ2-5; D remains ambiguous. The CDR3 has 13 residues. Germline V CDR1 and CDR2: SGHAT, FQNNGV. Trimming stripped 5 bases from V and 5 bases from J, with 12 bases between. The CDR3: CASSPRREETQYF. The CDR3 DNA is TGTGCCAGCAGCCCCAGACGCGAGGAGACCCAGTACTTC.

The chain carries TRBV13 and TRBJ2-2; the D is unclear. Germline lookup yields CDR1 PRHDT and CDR2 FYEKMQ (reference sequence). This CDR3 has 13 amino acids. Trimming removed 1 base at V and 9 bases at J, with 9 bases between. The CDR3, as DNA: TGTGCCAGCAGCTTAGCTATGAAGCGGGAGCTGTTTTTT. Translated: CASSLAMKRELFF. The full variable domain, its missing parts supplied by reference TRBV13 and TRBJ2-2, is AAGVIQSPRHLIKEKRETATLKCYPIPRHDTVYWYQQGPGQDPQFLISFYEKMQSDKGSIPDRFSAQQFSDYHSELNMSSLELGDSALYFCASSLAMKRELFFGEGSRLTVL.

The chain recombines TRBV7-2 with TRBJ2-3, with D tentatively TRBD2 (6 bases). The germline V and J ends were trimmed by 0 bases and 2 bases, with 15 bases remaining between them. The CDR3 spans 17 residues. Per germline, CDR1 SGHTA and CDR2 FQGNSA. CDR3 sequence (DNA): TGTGCCAGCAGCTTAGCGGCGGGATTGCCGTACACAGATACGCAGTATTTT. It yields the protein CASSLAAGLPYTDTQYF. Together with reference TRBV7-2 and TRBJ2-3, the CDR3 gives the full variable domain: GAGVSQSPSNKVTEKGKDVELRCDPISGHTALYWYRQSLGQGLEFLIYFQGNSAPDKSGLPSDRFSAERTGGSVSTLTIQRTQQEDSAVYLCASSLAAGLPYTDTQYFGPGTRLTVL.

The rearrangement joins TRBV21-1 to TRBJ1-1; TRBD1, as called in the table, went unchecked against the DNA. TRBV21-1 is a pseudogene. The CDR3 sequence is 21 residues long. CDR3 protein: CASSKIRSGDRGPPMNTEAFF. The CDR3 DNA reads TGTGCCAGCAGCAAAATACGGTCCGGGGACAGGGGGCCCCCCATGAACACTGAAGCTTTCTTT.

The rearrangement links TRBV11-2 to TRBJ2-7, with 8 bases matching TRBD1. The CDR3 is 14 residues long. Germline CDR1 and CDR2: SGHAT and FQNNGV. Trimming at V came to 4 bases and at J to 5 bases, leaving 7 bases not matched to a gene. CDR3 residues: CASSSQRTGNEQYV. The CDR3 DNA sequence: TGTGCCAGCAGCTCGCAACGGACAGGGAACGAGCAGTACGTC.

The genes are TRBV12-3 or TRBV12-4 and TRBJ2-7; D not certain. The CDR3 spans 13 residues. Trimming removed 6 bases from V and 5 bases from J, with 14 bases in between. The CDR3 region is CASSPGASHEQYF. The CDR3 region has the DNA TGTGCCAGCAGCCCCGGCGCATCCCACGAGCAGTACTTC.

The chain recombines TRBV12-3 or TRBV12-4 with TRBJ2-1; no clear D gene. V was clipped by 8 bases and J by 5 bases, with 13 bases between them. This CDR3 has 13 amino acids. CDR3 sequence reads: CASALRRDNEQFF. CDR3 coding DNA: TGTGCCAGCGCACTTCGCCGGGACAATGAGCAGTTCTTC.

The genes are TRBV10-3 and TRBJ1-2; 9 bases fit TRBD1. The CDR3 sequence is 13 residues long. V lost 5 bases and J lost 3; bases outside the gene matches: 1. Germline V CDR1 and CDR2: ENHRY, SYGVKD. CDR3 in DNA: TGTGCCATCAGTACAGGGGGCGACTATGGCTACACCTTC. Amino acid sequence: CAISTGGDYGYTF.

Only a few counts were recorded for this clone. V gene TRBV7-9 combines with J gene TRBJ1-2, with 8 bases fitting TRBD1. The germline gives CDR1 SEHNR, CDR2 FQNEAQ (reference sequence). With 6 bases clipped from V and 8 bases from J, the junction kept 14 bases outside the gene matches. The CDR3 consists of 15 residues. As DNA, the CDR3 is TGTGCCAGCAGGGCCCTTTTGGACAGGGCGGTCGGCTACACCTTC. As protein: CASRALLDRAVGYTF.